The 16 T cell receptor beta chains presented below share a single source sample, sequenced in a study of OX40 agonist ivuxolimab in advanced cancers. The library was prepared using the immunoSEQ multiplex PCR assay. TCRdb carries this immuneACCESS record with in-frame sequences only. Its versions omit some clonotypes, under half of them owing to an unresolved V gene in the studies checked, with the rest unexplained. The table for this sample lists tens of thousands of clones; approximately 85% of them were counted only once. The ten biggest clones cover 20% to 30% of the sample. Specimen: CD4+ or CD8+ T cells sorted from blood, collected in a trial of the OX40 agonist ivuxolimab. Receptors were obtained from an adult with an advanced solid tumor such as melanoma, head and neck, liver or kidney cancer.

The chain couples TRBV14 to TRBJ2-5; maybe TRBD2 (6 bases). This CDR3 spans 15 amino acids. Germline-derived CDR1 and CDR2 are SGHDN and FVKESK. V gave up 2 bases and J gave up 9 bases, with 19 bases separating them. Here the CDR3 reads CASSQSDSGSSAQYF. CDR3 nucleotides: TGTGCCAGCAGCCAATCTGATAGCGGCTCCTCGGCCCAGTACTTC.

The J gene is TRBJ2-7, the V gene TRBV30; 8 bases match TRBD1. Unmatched junction bases numbered 5, after V lost 1 base and J lost 6 bases. Germline loops: CDR1 GTSNPN, CDR2 SVGIG (reference sequence). This CDR3 contains 13 residues. CDR3 sequence reads: CAWSAGQGFEQYF. CDR3 nucleotides: TGTGCCTGGAGTGCTGGACAGGGTTTCGAGCAGTACTTC.

This chain connects TRBV29-1 to TRBJ2-5, with D maybe TRBD1 (6 bases). Between the trimmed V and J ends, which lost 5 bases and 0 bases, there was a span of 7 bases. The CDR3 spans 12 residues. Germline CDR1 reads SQVTM; CDR2 reads ANQGSEA. The DNA of the CDR3 is TGCAGCGTTAGGACAGACCAAGAGACCCAGTACTTC. As protein: CSVRTDQETQYF.

J is TRBJ2-1 and V is TRBV19; TRBD2 agrees at 7 bases. CDR3 size: 16 residues. Germline assignment: CDR1 LNHDA and CDR2 SQIVND (reference sequence). V dropped 5 bases and J dropped 3; count of bases not matched to a gene: 10. The CDR3 loop is CASSDLLARRYNEQFF. CDR3 bases: TGTGCCAGTAGTGACCTACTAGCGCGTCGCTACAATGAGCAGTTCTTC.

This clone was counted a few times. The chain uses TRBV30 and TRBJ1-1, with 7 bases lining up with TRBD1. CDR3 length: 14 amino acids. After removal of 3 bases from V and 0 bases from J, the junction contained 4 bases not matched to a gene. The germline V gene has CDR1 GTSNPN and CDR2 SVGIG (reference sequence). The CDR3 sequence: CAWSLGGLNTEAFF. CDR3 DNA sequence: TGTGCCTGGAGCTTAGGGGGCCTGAACACTGAAGCTTTCTTT. Using reference TRBV30 and TRBJ1-1 for the parts outside the CDR3, the full variable domain is SQTIHQWPATLVQPVGSPLSLECTVEGTSNPNLYWYRQAAGRGLQLLFYSVGIGQISSEVPQNLSASRPQDRQFILSSKKLLLSDSGFYLCAWSLGGLNTEAFFGQGTRLTVV.

The genes are TRBV18 and TRBJ2-7; 11 nucleotides match TRBD1. CDR3 size: 14 residues. Germline-derived CDR1 and CDR2 are KGHSH and LQKENI. Germline trimming cut 2 bases from V and 4 bases from J; bases unmatched to any gene: 1. The CDR3 here is CASSPWDRGYEQYF. DNA of the CDR3: TGTGCCAGCTCACCATGGGACAGGGGGTACGAGCAGTACTTC. The full variable domain, with the rest looked up from reference TRBV18 and TRBJ2-7, is NAGVMQNPRHLVRRRGQEARLRCSPMKGHSHVYWYRQLPEEGLKFMVYLQKENIIDESGMPKERFSAEFPKEGPSILRIQQVVRGDSAAYFCASSPWDRGYEQYFGPGTRLTVT.

The rearrangement joins TRBV5-1 to TRBJ2-7; 12 bases align to TRBD2. Germline lookup yields CDR1 SGHRS and CDR2 YFSETQ. V gave up 0 bases and J gave up 4 bases; unmatched junction bases: 11. CDR3 length equals 18 residues. The CDR3 reads CASSLVETSGSFPYEQYF. CDR3 sequence (DNA): TGCGCCAGCAGCTTGGTAGAGACTAGCGGGAGTTTTCCTTACGAGCAGTACTTC.

The rearrangement links TRBV19 to TRBJ2-1; D gene ambiguous. The ends were cut back, 7 bases at V and 0 bases at J, with 10 bases in the middle. CDR3 length: 14 residues. Germline V gives CDR1 LNHDA, CDR2 SQIVND (reference sequence). CDR3 nucleotide sequence: TGTGCCAGTACAGACCCGAGCTCCTACAATGAGCAGTTCTTC. The encoded protein is CASTDPSSYNEQFF.

The J gene is TRBJ2-2, the V gene TRBV19; TRBD1 matches 10 bases. This CDR3 region has 16 residues. J gave up 3 bases and V 4 bases, and 5 bases lay outside the gene matches. In germline, CDR1 is LNHDA, CDR2 SQIVND (reference sequence). As DNA, the CDR3 is TGTGCCAGTAGTACCGGGACAGGGGTGGACACCGGGGAGCTGTTTTTT. This codes for CASSTGTGVDTGELFF.

The chain carries TRBV6-5 and TRBJ2-7; the D is unclear. The germline V and J ends were trimmed by 5 bases and 1 base, with 12 bases remaining between them. The germline gives CDR1 MNHEY, CDR2 SVGAGI. This CDR3 spans 14 amino acids. The CDR3 nucleotides read TGTGCCAGCAGTCCCGGCCAGGCTTCCTACGAGCAGTACTTC. Translating gives CASSPGQASYEQYF.

The chain carries TRBV7-6 and TRBJ1-1, with 7 bases matching TRBD1. The J segment lost 4 bases and the V segment lost 5 bases, leaving 7 bases of the junction unmatched. Per the germline V gene, CDR1 is SGHVS and CDR2 is FNYEAQ. This CDR3 has 14 residues. The CDR3 is CASSPGRGTTEAFF. The CDR3 DNA reads TGTGCCAGCAGCCCGGGCAGGGGGACCACTGAAGCTTTCTTT.

The rearrangement uses TRBV27 and TRBJ1-1, with D perhaps TRBD1 (6 bases). The V and J ends lost 5 bases and 1 base respectively, with 14 bases between them. CDR1 is MNHEY, CDR2 SMNVEV, per germline (reference sequence). The CDR3 is made up of 15 amino acids. The CDR3 DNA sequence: TGTGCCAGCAGTGGACCGGACAGATCGAACACTGAAGCTTTCTTT. It codes for CASSGPDRSNTEAFF.

Within the sample, this clone is medium-sized (0.01 to 0.1%). The chain uses TRBV11-1 and TRBJ2-7, with D perhaps TRBD1 or TRBD2 (6 bases each). Trimming cost V 5 bases and J 0 bases, with 20 bases left between them. This CDR3 contains 17 residues. Per germline, CDR1 SGHAT and CDR2 FQDESV (reference sequence). The CDR3 nucleotides read TGTGCCAGCAGCATCTTCCAGGGGACTGCCCTCTCCTACGAGCAGTACTTC. It specifies CASSIFQGTALSYEQYF.

The gene calls are TRBV7-9 and TRBJ2-4, with D tentatively TRBD1 (6 bases). This CDR3 is built from 19 residues. Trimming cost V 1 base and J 2 bases, with 21 bases left between them. CDR1 is SEHNR and CDR2 is FQNEAQ in the germline V gene (reference sequence). This chain's CDR3 is CASSLVGGSTSEPKNIQYF. Written as DNA, the CDR3 is TGTGCCAGCAGCTTAGTAGGGGGAAGCACCTCCGAACCCAAAAACATTCAGTACTTC.

The chain employs TRBV2 and TRBJ1-5, with D maybe TRBD1 (5 bases). Germline CDR1 SNHLY, CDR2 FYNNEI. V lost 6 bases to trimming and J lost 0 bases, with 12 bases between them. The CDR3 loop spans 15 amino acids. CDR3 DNA: TGTGCCAGCAGGAGAGGGGTTAATAGCAATCAGCCCCAGCATTTT. As protein: CASRRGVNSNQPQHF.

The chain employs TRBV5-6 and TRBJ2-1; 7 bases agree with TRBD2. V trimming: 0 bases; J trimming: 3 bases; junction bases outside the gene matches: 9. The CDR3 has 17 residues. CDR1 is SGHDT and CDR2 is YYEEEE in the germline V gene. The chain's CDR3 is CASSLVAREYRYNEQFF. In DNA form, the CDR3 reads TGTGCCAGCAGCTTGGTCGCGCGGGAGTATCGCTACAATGAGCAGTTCTTC.